The sample holds a few counts of the clone carrying this T cell receptor (beta chain). Antigen: not known. After constant-region reverse-primer amplification, full-length variable regions underwent semi-nested PCR with Nested Universal Primer A. TCRdb passed the 5' RACE reads through MiXCR, listing each CDR3 protein once. Found here are about 57,000 distinct CDR3 sequences, roughly 30% of them singletons; the top ten hold 3% to 3.5%. Study observations and caveats: Tumor-infiltrating Treg TCR alpha and beta sequences overlapped most with tumor naive CD4+ T cells, then blood naive. The larger-cohort validation was restricted to a single TCR beta V-J rearrangement rather than whole repertoires.

The memory fraction was CD4+CD45RO+CD25- cells. CDR1 and CDR2 (germline): LGHDT, YNNKEL (reference sequence). CDR3 size: 14 residues. J lost 3 bases, V lost 4 bases, and 3 bases had no gene match. Material: tumor-infiltrating memory CD4+ T cells sorted from the breast tumor. Subset given: memory CD4+ T cells, CD4+CD45RO+CD25-. This TCR was recovered from a female donor with breast cancer. The chain couples TRBV3-1 to TRBJ2-1, with 7 bases lining up with TRBD2. CDR3 in DNA: TGTGCCAGCAGCCGCGGGAGCAACTACAATGAGCAGTTCTTC. Its translation is CASSRGSNYNEQFF.